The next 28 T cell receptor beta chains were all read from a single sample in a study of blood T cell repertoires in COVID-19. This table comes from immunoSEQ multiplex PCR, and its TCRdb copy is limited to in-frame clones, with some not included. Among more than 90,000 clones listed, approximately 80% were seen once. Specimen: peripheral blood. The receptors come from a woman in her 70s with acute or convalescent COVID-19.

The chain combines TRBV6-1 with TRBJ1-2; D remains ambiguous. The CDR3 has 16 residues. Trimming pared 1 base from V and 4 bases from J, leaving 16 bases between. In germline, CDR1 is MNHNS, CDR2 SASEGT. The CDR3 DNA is TGTGCCAGCAGTGAAGAGGCGTTGAGGGCCCCCTATGGCTACACCTTC. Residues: CASSEEALRAPYGYTF.

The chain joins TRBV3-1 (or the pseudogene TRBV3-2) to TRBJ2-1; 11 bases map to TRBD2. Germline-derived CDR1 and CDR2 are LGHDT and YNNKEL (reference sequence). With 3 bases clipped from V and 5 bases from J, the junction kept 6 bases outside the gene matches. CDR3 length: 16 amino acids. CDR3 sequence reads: CASSQSPTSGNNEQFF. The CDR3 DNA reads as TGTGCCAGCAGCCAGAGCCCGACTAGCGGGAACAATGAGCAGTTCTTC.

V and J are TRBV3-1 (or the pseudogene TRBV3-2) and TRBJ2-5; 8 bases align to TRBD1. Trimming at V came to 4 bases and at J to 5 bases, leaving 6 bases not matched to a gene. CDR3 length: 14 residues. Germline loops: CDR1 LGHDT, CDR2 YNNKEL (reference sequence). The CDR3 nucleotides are TGTGCCAGCAGCCGGGACAGGTTGGGGGAGACCCAGTACTTC. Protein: CASSRDRLGETQYF.

CDR3 in amino acids: CASSDTETTGRQYF. The CDR3 nucleotides are TGTGCCAGCAGTGATACCGAAACGACGGGGAGGCAGTACTTC. This chain uses TRBV6-1 with TRBJ2-7; perhaps TRBD2 as D (5 bases). Trimming removed 3 bases from V and 9 bases from J, with 18 bases in between. The CDR3 runs 14 residues. In germline, CDR1 is MNHNS, CDR2 SASEGT.

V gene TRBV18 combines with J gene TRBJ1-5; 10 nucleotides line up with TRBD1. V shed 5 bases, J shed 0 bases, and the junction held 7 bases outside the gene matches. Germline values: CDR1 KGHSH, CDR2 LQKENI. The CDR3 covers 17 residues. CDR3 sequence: CASSGGTGAYSNQPQHF. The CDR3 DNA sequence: TGTGCCAGCTCAGGTGGGACAGGGGCCTATAGCAATCAGCCCCAGCATTTT.

The CDR3 DNA sequence: TGTGCCAGTACCCCGGACAGGGTGCAGCCCCAGCATTTT. It is translated as CASTPDRVQPQHF. The gene calls are TRBV19 and TRBJ1-5; 8 nucleotides line up with TRBD1. Trimming removed 7 bases from V and 7 bases from J; junction bases left unmatched: 6. Looked up from germline, CDR1 is LNHDA and CDR2 is SQIVND (reference sequence). The CDR3 covers 13 residues.

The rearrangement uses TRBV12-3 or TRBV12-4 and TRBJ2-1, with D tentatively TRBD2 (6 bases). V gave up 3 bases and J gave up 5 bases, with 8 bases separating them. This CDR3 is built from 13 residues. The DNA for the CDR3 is TGTGCCAGCAGTTTGATAGCGGACAATGAGCAGTTCTTC. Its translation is CASSLIADNEQFF.

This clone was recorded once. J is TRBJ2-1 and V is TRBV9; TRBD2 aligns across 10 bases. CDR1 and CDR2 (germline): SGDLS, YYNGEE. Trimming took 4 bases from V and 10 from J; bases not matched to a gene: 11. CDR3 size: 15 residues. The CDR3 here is CASSPPSGGTVEQFF. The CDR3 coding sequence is TGTGCCAGCAGCCCCCCTAGCGGGGGCACAGTGGAGCAGTTCTTC.

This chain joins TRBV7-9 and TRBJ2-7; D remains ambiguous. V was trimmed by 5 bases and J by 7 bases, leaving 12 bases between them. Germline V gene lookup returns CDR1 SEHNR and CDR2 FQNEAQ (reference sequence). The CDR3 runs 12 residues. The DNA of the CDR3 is TGTGCCAGCAGCCGCGGCGATAGGGAGCAGTACTTC. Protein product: CASSRGDREQYF. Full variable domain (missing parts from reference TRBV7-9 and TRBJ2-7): DTGVSQNPRHKITKRGQNVTFRCDPISEHNRLYWYRQTLGQGPEFLTYFQNEAQLEKSRLLSDRFSAERPKGSFSTLEIQRTEQGDSAMYLCASSRGDREQYFGPGTRLTVT.

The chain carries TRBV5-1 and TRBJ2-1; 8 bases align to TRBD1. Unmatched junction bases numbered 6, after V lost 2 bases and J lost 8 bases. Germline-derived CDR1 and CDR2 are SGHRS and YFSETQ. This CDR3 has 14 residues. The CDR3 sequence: CASSLRTGSDEQFF. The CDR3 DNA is TGCGCCAGCAGCTTAAGGACAGGGAGCGATGAGCAGTTCTTC.

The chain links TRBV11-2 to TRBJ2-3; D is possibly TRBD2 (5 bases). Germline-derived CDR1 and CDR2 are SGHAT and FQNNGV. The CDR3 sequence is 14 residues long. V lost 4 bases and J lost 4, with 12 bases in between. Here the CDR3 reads CASSSFAGPDTQYF. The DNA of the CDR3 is TGTGCCAGCAGCTCCTTCGCGGGCCCAGATACGCAGTATTTT. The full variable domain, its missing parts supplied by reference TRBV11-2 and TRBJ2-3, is EAGVAQSPRYKIIEKRQSVAFWCNPISGHATLYWYQQILGQGPKLLIQFQNNGVVDDSQLPKDRFSAERLKGVDSTLKIQPAKLEDSAVYLCASSSFAGPDTQYFGPGTRLTVL.

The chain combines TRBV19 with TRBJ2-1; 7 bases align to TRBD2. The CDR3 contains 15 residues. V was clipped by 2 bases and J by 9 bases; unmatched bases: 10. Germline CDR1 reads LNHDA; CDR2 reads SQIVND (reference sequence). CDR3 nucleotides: TGTGCCAGTAGTATATCGGGAGGAGGTCGCGGTGAGCAGTTCTTC. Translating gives CASSISGGGRGEQFF. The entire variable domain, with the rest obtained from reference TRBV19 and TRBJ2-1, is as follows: DGGITQSPKYLFRKEGQNVTLSCEQNLNHDAMYWYRQDPGQGLRLIYYSQIVNDFQKGDIAEGYSVSREKKESFPLTVTSAQKNPTAFYLCASSISGGGRGEQFFGPGTRLTVL.

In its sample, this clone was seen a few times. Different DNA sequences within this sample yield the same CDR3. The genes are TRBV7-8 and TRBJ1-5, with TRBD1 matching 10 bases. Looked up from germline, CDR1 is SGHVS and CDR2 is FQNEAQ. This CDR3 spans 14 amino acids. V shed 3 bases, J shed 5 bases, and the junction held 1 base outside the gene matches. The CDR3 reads CASSLGTGDQPQHF. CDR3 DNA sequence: TGTGCCAGCAGCTTGGGGACAGGGGATCAGCCCCAGCATTTT.

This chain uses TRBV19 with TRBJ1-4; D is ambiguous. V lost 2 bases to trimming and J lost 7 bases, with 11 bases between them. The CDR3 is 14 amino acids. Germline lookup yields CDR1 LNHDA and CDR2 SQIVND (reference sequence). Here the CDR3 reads CASSITPGSEKLFF. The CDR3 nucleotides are TGTGCCAGTAGTATAACACCAGGATCTGAAAAACTGTTTTTT. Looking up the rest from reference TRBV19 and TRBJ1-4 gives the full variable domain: DGGITQSPKYLFRKEGQNVTLSCEQNLNHDAMYWYRQDPGQGLRLIYYSQIVNDFQKGDIAEGYSVSREKKESFPLTVTSAQKNPTAFYLCASSITPGSEKLFFGSGTQLSVL.

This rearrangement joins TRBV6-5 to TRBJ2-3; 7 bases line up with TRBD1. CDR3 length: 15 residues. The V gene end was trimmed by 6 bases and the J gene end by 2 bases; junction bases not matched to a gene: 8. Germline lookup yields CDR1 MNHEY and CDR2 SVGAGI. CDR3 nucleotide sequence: TGTGCCAGCAGCCCCGACAGGGCCATCACAGATACGCAGTATTTT. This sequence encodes CASSPDRAITDTQYF.

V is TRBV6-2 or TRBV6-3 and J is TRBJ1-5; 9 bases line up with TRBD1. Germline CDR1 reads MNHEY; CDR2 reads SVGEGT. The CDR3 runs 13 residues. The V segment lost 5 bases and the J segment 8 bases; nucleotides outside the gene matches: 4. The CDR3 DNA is TGTGCCAGCAGTCTACAGGGGGCAGAGCCCCAGCATTTT. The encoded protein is CASSLQGAEPQHF.

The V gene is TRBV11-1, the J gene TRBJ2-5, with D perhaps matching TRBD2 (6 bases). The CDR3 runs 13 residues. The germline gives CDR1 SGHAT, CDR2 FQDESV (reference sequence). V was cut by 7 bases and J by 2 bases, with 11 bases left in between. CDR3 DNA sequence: TGTGCCAGCATCGGAGGGCCTCAAGAGACCCAGTACTTC. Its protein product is CASIGGPQETQYF.

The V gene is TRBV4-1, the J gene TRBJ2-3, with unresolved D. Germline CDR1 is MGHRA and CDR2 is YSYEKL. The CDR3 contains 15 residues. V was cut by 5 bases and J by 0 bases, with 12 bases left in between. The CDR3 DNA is TGCGCCAGCAGCATCCAGGCCCTTAGCACAGATACGCAGTATTTT. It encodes CASSIQALSTDTQYF.

This chain's CDR3 is CASRPGSGSYEQYF. The DNA of the CDR3 is TGTGCCAGCAGGCCGGGATCCGGGTCCTACGAGCAGTACTTC. The rearrangement uses TRBV7-8 and TRBJ2-7; perhaps TRBD2 as D (5 bases). The germline gives CDR1 SGHVS, CDR2 FQNEAQ. V lost 6 bases, J lost 1 base, and 13 bases lay in between. The CDR3 runs to 14 residues. Using reference TRBV7-8 and TRBJ2-7 for the parts outside the CDR3, the full variable domain is GAGVSQSPRYKVAKRGQDVALRCDPISGHVSLFWYQQALGQGPEFLTYFQNEAQLDKSGLPSDRFFAERPEGSVSTLKIQRTQQEDSAVYLCASRPGSGSYEQYFGPGTRLTVT.

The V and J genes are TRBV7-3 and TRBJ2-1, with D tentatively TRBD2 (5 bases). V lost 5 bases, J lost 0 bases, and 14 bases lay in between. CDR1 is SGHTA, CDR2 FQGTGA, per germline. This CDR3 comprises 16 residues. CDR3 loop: CASSLRGGSSYNEQFF. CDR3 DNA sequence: TGTGCCAGCAGCCTTCGGGGTGGAAGCTCCTACAATGAGCAGTTCTTC.

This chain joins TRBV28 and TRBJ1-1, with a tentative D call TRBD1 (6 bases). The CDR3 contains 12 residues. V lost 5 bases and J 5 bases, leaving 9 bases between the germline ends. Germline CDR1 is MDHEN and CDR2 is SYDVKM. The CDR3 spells CASSRTGTEAFF. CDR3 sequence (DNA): TGTGCCAGCAGTCGTACAGGGACTGAAGCTTTCTTT.

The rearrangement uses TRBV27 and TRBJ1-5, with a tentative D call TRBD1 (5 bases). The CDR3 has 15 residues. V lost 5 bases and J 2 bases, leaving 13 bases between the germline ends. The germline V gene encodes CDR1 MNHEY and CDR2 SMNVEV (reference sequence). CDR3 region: CASSPRWGGNQPQHF. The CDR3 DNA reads TGTGCCAGCAGTCCCCGGTGGGGCGGCAATCAGCCCCAGCATTTT.

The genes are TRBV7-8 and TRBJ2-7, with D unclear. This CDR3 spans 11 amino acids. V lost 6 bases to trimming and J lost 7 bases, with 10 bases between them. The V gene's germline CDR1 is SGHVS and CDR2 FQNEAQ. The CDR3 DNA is TGTGCCAGCAGTACAGTGAATGAGCAGTACTTC. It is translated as CASSTVNEQYF.

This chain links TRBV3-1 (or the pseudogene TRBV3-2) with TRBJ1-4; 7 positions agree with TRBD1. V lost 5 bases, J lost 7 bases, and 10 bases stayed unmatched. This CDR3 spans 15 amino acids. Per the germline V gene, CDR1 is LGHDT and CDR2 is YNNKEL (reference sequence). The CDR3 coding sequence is TGTGCCAGCAGCACCCTACAGGGGCCAGTTGAAAAACTGTTTTTT. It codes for CASSTLQGPVEKLFF.

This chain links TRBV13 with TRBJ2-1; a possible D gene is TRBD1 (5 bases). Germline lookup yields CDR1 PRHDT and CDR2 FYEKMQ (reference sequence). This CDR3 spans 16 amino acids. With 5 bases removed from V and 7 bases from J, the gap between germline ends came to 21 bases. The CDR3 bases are TGTGCCAGCAGCCCCCTAGGACATCGTGCAGAGAATGAGCAGTTCTTC. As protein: CASSPLGHRAENEQFF.

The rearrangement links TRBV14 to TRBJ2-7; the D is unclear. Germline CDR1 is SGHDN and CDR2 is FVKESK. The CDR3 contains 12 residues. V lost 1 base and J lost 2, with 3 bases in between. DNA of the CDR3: TGTGCCAGCAGCCAAGTCACCTACGAGCAGTACTTC. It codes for CASSQVTYEQYF.

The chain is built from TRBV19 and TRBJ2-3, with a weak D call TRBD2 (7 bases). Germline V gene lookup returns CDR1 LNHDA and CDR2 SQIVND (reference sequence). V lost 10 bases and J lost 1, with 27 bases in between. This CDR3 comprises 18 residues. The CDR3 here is CATAEGRGAIGGTDTQYF. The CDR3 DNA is TGTGCCACCGCGGAGGGTCGGGGGGCCATCGGAGGCACAGATACGCAGTATTTT.

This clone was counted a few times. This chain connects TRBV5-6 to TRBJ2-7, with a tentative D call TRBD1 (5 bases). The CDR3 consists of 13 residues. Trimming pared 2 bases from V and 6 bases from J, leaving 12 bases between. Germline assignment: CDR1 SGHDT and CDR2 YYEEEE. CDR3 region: CASSFVGRGEQYF. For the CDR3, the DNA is TGTGCCAGCAGCTTCGTAGGTAGGGGCGAGCAGTACTTC.